This T cell receptor beta chain was recorded in a study of T-cell memory formation after mild COVID-19. Study findings and constraints: Of the contracting clones, CD4+ ones lay mainly in CM and EM, and CD8+ ones in EMRA. Among clones contracting day 15 to 85, CD4/CD8 was balanced, whereas later expanders leaned CD4+.

This clonotype was seen at least ten times. Its antigen is undetermined. CDR1 and CDR2 (germline): SGHVS, FNYEAQ. Trimming cost V 8 bases and J 2 bases, with 21 bases left between them. The CDR3 runs to 17 residues. Each CDR3 protein gets one entry after TCRdb re-called the 5' RACE reads with MiXCR. The table records 200,000 to 250,000 distinct CDR3 sequences, 9.5% of them present only once. The sample consisted of PBMCs or a T cell subset sorted from them (not recorded which). The chain couples TRBV7-6 to TRBJ2-2; a weak D match, TRBD1 (5 bases). This receptor was taken from a man aged 18-30 years who had mild COVID-19 (a few samples of this study predate the infection). Cell type and time point are not known. This CDR3 reads CASGSVYRQTNTGELFF. The CDR3, as DNA: TGTGCCAGCGGATCGGTTTATCGACAGACTAACACCGGGGAGCTGTTTTTT.